This TCR beta chain originates from a study of tumor-infiltrating lymphocytes in primary liver carcinoma. Losses at the gene ends were 0 bases for V and 2 bases for J; bases not matched to a gene: 6. CDR3 length: 17 amino acids. Germline V lookup: CDR1 MNHEY, CDR2 SVGAGI. The study co-extracted DNA and RNA from around 18-30 mg of unsorted bulk tissue. The sample holds many counts of this clonotype. Production of TCR beta cDNA used roughly 480 ng total RNA together with a constant-region primer. Three nested multiplex PCR rounds, a slightly modified ARM-PCR, produced the libraries for TCR beta. The first two PCR rounds, roughly 10 cycles each, used TRBV1-TRBV30 forward primers and a C-beta reverse primer. TCRdb called the multiplex PCR reads again in MiXCR, with one record for every CDR3 protein. Among 100,000 to 150,000 distinct CDR3 sequences listed, 64% were seen once.

This TCR was sampled from a woman in her fifties or sixties with primary liver carcinoma and hepatitis B virus infection. Sequencing was carried out using liver tumor tissue from sampling region 3. Subset reported: tumor region T3, left-lateral pole. The chain couples TRBV6-5 to TRBJ2-3; 9 nucleotides agree with TRBD2. The CDR3 nucleotides are TGTGCCAGCAGTTACTCCCCGCTAGCGGGACACACAGATACGCAGTATTTT. Its protein is CASSYSPLAGHTDTQYF.